This record covers a single T cell receptor beta chain. In this sample, this clone turned up once. Its antigen remains undetermined. Base-call qualities are not available, and no considerably larger clone is one nucleotide away. The data stem from a study of cytomegalovirus exposure and HLA in healthy donors (dated by TCRdb to 2016 to 2017). Regarding the complete study: An earlier analysis of some 600 of the donors reported approximately 300 Gb of sequence data and 95 million to 140 million unique TCR beta sequences obtained from about 200 million T cells. Both class I and class II loci were covered by HLA typing, at four-digit resolution. An earlier analysis of several hundred of the donors applied high-throughput TCR beta sequencing to assess whether each TCR beta V gene segment acted as functional or pseudogenic. Alongside the repertoire data, information on donor age, sex, ethnicity and CMV serostatus was compiled. The study was designed to test whether signatures of past pathogen exposure could be identified by cataloging public T cell receptors. An early release covering over 500 HLA-typed donors comprised about 320 gigabases of sequencing data and tens of millions of unique TCR sequences. Every repertoire in the discovery cohort had been generated on one and the same sequencing platform. A separate validation cohort of roughly 120 different subjects was used in addition to the roughly 720-subject first cohort. The later analysis used no new phenotypic data to find candidate immune exposures, relying instead on TCR beta sequences and their occurrence across donors. To predict cytomegalovirus infection status, the study brought together high-throughput TCR immunosequencing, statistical association of individual TCRs with disease status, and machine learning. Typing coverage varied by locus: roughly 629-640 donors for A, B, C, DRB1 and DQB1; about 520 for DQA1; more than 600 for DPA1; 450 to 480 for DPB1. A later genetic analysis took genome-wide SNP genotypes for about three fifths of the roughly 700 donors and used that subset as a discovery cohort. The study used immunosequencing to profile the T cell repertoires of approximately 650 subjects and linked those repertoires to cytomegalovirus serostatus. To study patterns of TCR occurrence, a later analysis re-analyzed previously published TCR beta repertoires from under 750 donors and added high-resolution HLA genotyping. A handful of DR-DQ haplotypes were handled as single units for association and clustering because linkage in the cohort was strong. Among a few hundred genotyped donors of the cohort, an average of about 240,000 unique TCR beta nucleotide sequences were sequenced per donor, approximately 20% of them non-productive. The genetic ancestry cluster associated with self-reported Caucasian donors included roughly four fifths of the 398 genotyped donors. Overall study outcomes, separate from this receptor: A cluster of highly shared sequence variants was judged likely to be a technical artifact of the sequencing pipeline. In a later analysis, HLA-associated TCR beta chains were found to be more clonally expanded and to have lower generation probabilities than equally common non-associated chains. In vitro tests confirmed that a few of the cytomegalovirus-associated TCR beta chains recognize cytomegalovirus antigens. Because the 87-base-pair reads could not distinguish some IMGT-functional V segments, including TRBV6-2 and TRBV6-3, those segments were excluded. Specific HLA alleles were associated with about 17,000 TCR beta sequences at a false discovery rate of 0.05 in a later analysis. Correlated functional status among segregating V segments might be attributable to linkage disequilibrium, but an unknown experimental factor could not be ruled out. A further reported finding was that TCR beta sequences accurately predicted the HLA-A and HLA-B alleles for most subjects in the first cohort. Sequencing depth was assumed to be roughly uniform across donors in the presence/absence analyses, though that assumption may not hold. According to a later analysis, TCR association rates differed among HLA loci, with DRB1 alleles showing the most associated TCRs and HLA-C alleles showing the fewest. A later genetic analysis associated a missense DCLRE1C variant with V-gene and J-gene trimming of TCR beta chains, and an independent cohort replicated the association. In a later analysis, most CMV-associated TCR beta chains were found to appear HLA-restricted, with HLA associations seemingly driven largely by CMV exposure. According to a later analysis, parvovirus B19, influenza, CMV and Epstein-Barr virus appeared linked to several top co-occurrence clusters. This cohort had only TCR beta chains sequenced, and the lack of alpha or paired-chain data limited which features could be detected. An earlier analysis of approximately 540 of the donors showed that most TCR beta V segments appeared in productive rearrangements either about 90% or about 30% of the time, which broadly matched IMGT annotations. The only immune exposure information available for the cohort was CMV serostatus. The authors suggested that the approach could potentially be generalized to other disease states and immunological phenotypes. Because counts were too low, 15 to 20 rarely observed V segments, including chromosome 9 orphons, were left out of the earlier analysis of over 550 of the donors. Across donors, most TCR sequences were observed very rarely, whereas some public TCRs were present in many individuals. Compared with the approximately 600-donor mean, donors in an Asian-associated ancestry cluster had fewer N-insertions in productive TCRs, according to a later genetic analysis. The classifier was reported to diagnose cytomegalovirus status with high specificity and sensitivity in both the original and validation cohorts. HLA typing was unavailable for some donors at each locus, so association tests used only the typed subset. A total of some 180 TCR beta chains were listed by the study as associated with cytomegalovirus. When HLA alleles, especially DR and DQ, strongly co-occurred, attributing TCR associations to individual alleles was difficult.

In total, just over 650 healthy bone marrow donors made up the cohort. At the time of sampling, every cohort member was nominally healthy, though immune exposures that went unrecorded were likely present. The donor tested CMV seropositive, placing the donor among the 290 or so seropositive members of the cohort. A peripheral blood sample was collected from each donor, and TCR beta sequencing was performed on peripheral blood mononuclear cells. The Qiagen DNeasy Blood Extraction Kit was used to extract genomic DNA from the blood cell samples. The library was generated by the immunoSEQ multiplex PCR assay. The multiplex PCR relied on a mix of 60 forward primers for TCR Vbeta segments and 13 reverse primers for TCR Jbeta segments. The CDR3 region of rearranged TCR beta genes was amplified from genomic DNA with a multiplex PCR assay. Amplified TCR beta libraries were sequenced as 87-base-pair reads on the Illumina HiSeq System. The authors processed their data as follows. Across the 600 to 700 repertoires, a later analysis counted tens of millions of unique TCR beta chains, about 10 million of which were shared by at least two donors. Raw reads were error-corrected and collapsed into unique sequences by a nearest-neighbor algorithm in which closely related sequences were merged to remove PCR and sequencing errors. CDR3 sequences were aligned to IMGT reference sequences to assign V, D and J gene segments. For a sequence to be retained, at least a six-nucleotide match to both a V gene segment and a J gene segment was required. A rearrangement was called productive if the CDR3 had no stop codons and remained in frame with V and J, and every other rearrangement was called non-productive. Following IMGT convention, CDR3 was defined as the stretch from the second conserved V-encoded cysteine up to the conserved J-encoded phenylalanine. The earlier analysis of more than 450 of the donors excluded sequences that lacked an unambiguous match to a single V gene segment. An earlier analysis of a few hundred of the donors called V segments functional above 56.7% productive rearrangements and segregating when the between-donor standard deviation exceeded 5%. A statistical classification framework was built for diagnosing cytomegalovirus status from the catalog of TCR beta chain sequences. A later analysis assigned V and J genes by comparing TCR nucleotide sequences with IMGT/GENE-DB human TR gene sequences. In a later analysis, CDR3 sequences and most-parsimonious VDJ recombination scenarios were assigned using the TCRdist pipeline. In a later analysis, each TCR beta chain was defined by its CDR3 amino acid sequence together with its V-gene family, and reads lacking a unique V-gene family were excluded. As a way to deal with suspected cross-contamination and a sequencing artifact, a later analysis dropped approximately 590 nucleotide sequences that were highly shared and had low generation probability. A later analysis calculated a clonal expansion index for each public chain from normalized within-repertoire ranks of inferred template counts. In a later analysis, generation probabilities were computed using a VDJ recombination model fitted to out-of-frame rearrangements, and the results were checked against IGoR. In a later analysis, hypergeometric tests were used to score TCR-TCR, TCR-HLA and TCR-CMV co-occurrence, with a repertoire-size bias correction applied to TCR pairs. A later analysis estimated false discovery rates by permuting HLA or CMV assignments 20 times. In a later analysis, co-occurring TCRs were grouped with DBSCAN, and TCRdist sequence similarity was added when clustering was performed within HLA-allele-positive subsets. Repertoires with fewer than 30,000 or more than 120,000 public chains were left out of co-occurrence clustering, as were about 5 repertoires with anomalous nucleotide sharing. What TCRdb holds here is the immuneACCESS table cut down to in-frame rearrangements. Part of the clones is not present; checked against another copy, under half of the missing clones reflect an unresolved V gene, and the others are unexplained. The DNA was the basis for D and trimming; V, J and clone size are from that table. Within this sample are some 150,000 clones, with about four fifths of them counted one time only. The ten biggest clones cover approximately 5% of the sample.

Trimming costs V 0 bases and J 4 bases, and their ends lie 11 bases apart. For CDR1 and CDR2, the germline V gene lists MGHRA and YSYEKL. Reading from cysteine to phenylalanine, the CDR3 counts 15 amino acids. Only CDR3 DNA is held: 45 bases, read in frame from base 1. This receptor was taken from a woman aged 18-29 years in good health and CMV-seropositive. This chain joins TRBV4-1 to TRBJ2-3; tentative D gene TRBD1, with 5 bases matching. Sequenced: PBMCs. CDR3 protein: CASSQEAGMADTQYF. The DNA reads TGCGCCAGCAGCCAAGAGGCAGGGATGGCAGATACGCAGTATTTT.